This T cell receptor (beta chain) stems from a study of blood T cells in healthy people across ages (dated by TCRdb to between 2014 and 2017). About the study as a whole: In model experiments, roughly one uniquely barcoded TCR beta cDNA molecule per two T cells was captured by template switching. The study measured age-related changes in TCR beta repertoire diversity using deep sequencing normalized with unique cDNA molecular identifiers. The donors were divided into four age groups: young (average approximately 16 years), middle-aged (about 40), aged (about 61) and long-lived (around 80). To avoid experimental bias, donors of different ages were spread randomly across the sequencing lanes. The study analyzed two additional independent replicas of 1 million unique cDNA reads from the same blood draw for two donors, one aged 18 to 29 and one aged 80 or older. Study-wide conclusions, independent of this receptor: Observed TCR beta diversity correlated strongly with the percentage of naive T cells measured by flow cytometry. Because donor CMV infection status was unknown, age-related changes in expanded clonotypes were potentially confounded. Observed TCR beta diversity per million T cells fell roughly linearly with age, and a significant reduction was already apparent by age around 40. Since profiling was done on bulk unsorted PBMCs, naive and antigen-experienced compartments could not be conclusively compared. Estimates of total diversity based on one million sequenced T cells were regarded as lower bounds and as underestimates. Compared with the aged group, the long-lived group had more naive CD4+ T cells, fewer expanded clones and increased TCR diversity, a pattern suggesting age selection.

The library was generated by 5' RACE. For sequencing, an Illumina HiSeq 2500 was employed. A second about 6 to 11 cycle PCR used a sample-barcoded 5' primer and a J-beta primer mix. A unique molecular identifier was introduced onto each TCR beta cDNA molecule by a template-switch 5' adaptor carrying 12 random nucleotides. Each sample yielded at least 2.5 million CDR3-containing paired-end reads. All of the RNA was converted into first-strand cDNA using the Mint cDNA synthesis kit, with a TRBC-specific oligonucleotide serving as the primer. Following uracil-DNA glycosylase treatment, all cDNA underwent a first 18-cycle PCR with the universal primers M1SS and BC2_uni_R. The original methods were these. For normalization, 1 million high-quality reads, each with a distinct molecular identifier, were randomly selected from each sample. Reads sharing molecular identifiers were discarded rather than binned into consensus sequences. CDR3 identification, clonotype clustering and error correction used MiTCR with a Q25 quality threshold and the strictest error-elimination algorithm. A nonparametric unseen species model using Euler transformation provided a lower-bound estimate of total TCR beta diversity. TCRdb reprocessed the public reads (quality trimming at Q25 with fastp, clone calling with MiXCR) and kept in-frame beta chains. Entries that share a CDR3 protein sequence are merged under the most common genes and DNA. V and J calls and clone size were set by TCRdb, not the authors. The sample records 950,000 to 1,200,000 distinct CDR3 sequences, roughly two fifths of which are singletons. The ten largest clones add up to less than 15% of the sample.

The roughly 38 donors, aged about 6 to 95 years, were systemically healthy Caucasian individuals from Russia. Each donor gave ten milliliters of peripheral blood, collected into EDTA-treated Vacutainer tubes. Ficoll-Paque density-gradient centrifugation was used to isolate PBMCs, with at least 7 million per sample. Trizol reagent was used to extract total RNA from the PBMCs, yielding at least 5.5 micrograms per sample. For every donor, flow cytometry on a PBMC aliquot measured the percentage of naive CD45RAhigh/CD27high T cells. V loses 5 bases, J loses 3 bases, and the germline ends lie 17 bases apart. From the germline V gene, CDR1 is SGHVS and CDR2 is FQNEAQ. The CDR3 spans 16 residues, from the cysteine through the phenylalanine. The DNA shown is the 48-base CDR3, in frame from base 1. With regard to this clonotype: What antigen it recognizes has not been identified. Per-nucleotide qualities are absent, and no much larger clonotype sits a single base away.

Source material: blood. This chain joins TRBV7-8 to TRBJ2-1; matching of 6 bases hints at TRBD1 as the D gene. This sequence originates from a man aged 18 to 29 in good health. The DNA reads TGTGCCAGCAGCGACCCGAGCCAGGGGAACTACAATGAGCAGTTCTTC. This is translated as CASSDPSQGNYNEQFF.